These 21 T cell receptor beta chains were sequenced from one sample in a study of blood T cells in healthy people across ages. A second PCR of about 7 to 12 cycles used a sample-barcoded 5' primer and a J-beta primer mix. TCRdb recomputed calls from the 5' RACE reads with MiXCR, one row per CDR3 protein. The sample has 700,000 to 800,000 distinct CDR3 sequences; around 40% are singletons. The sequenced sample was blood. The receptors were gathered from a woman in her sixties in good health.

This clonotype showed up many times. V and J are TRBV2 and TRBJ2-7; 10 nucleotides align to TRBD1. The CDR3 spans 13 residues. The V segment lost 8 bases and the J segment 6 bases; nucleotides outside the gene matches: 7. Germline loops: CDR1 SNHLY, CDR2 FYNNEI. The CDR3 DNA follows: TGTGCCAGCGCCTTGACAGGGGGCGGCGAGCAGTACTTC. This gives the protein CASALTGGGEQYF.

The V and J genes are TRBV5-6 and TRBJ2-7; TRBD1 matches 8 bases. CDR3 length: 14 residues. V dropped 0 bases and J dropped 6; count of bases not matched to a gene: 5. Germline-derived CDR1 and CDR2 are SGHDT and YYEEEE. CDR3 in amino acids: CASSLADRAGEQYF. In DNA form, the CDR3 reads TGTGCCAGCAGCTTGGCGGACAGGGCTGGCGAGCAGTACTTC.

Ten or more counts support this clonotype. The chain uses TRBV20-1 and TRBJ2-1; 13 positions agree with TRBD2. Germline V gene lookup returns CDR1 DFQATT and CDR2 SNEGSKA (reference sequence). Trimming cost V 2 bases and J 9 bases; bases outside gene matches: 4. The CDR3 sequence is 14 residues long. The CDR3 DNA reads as TGCAGTGCTAGAACTAGCGGGGGGGCCATTGAGCAGTTCTTC. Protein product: CSARTSGGAIEQFF.

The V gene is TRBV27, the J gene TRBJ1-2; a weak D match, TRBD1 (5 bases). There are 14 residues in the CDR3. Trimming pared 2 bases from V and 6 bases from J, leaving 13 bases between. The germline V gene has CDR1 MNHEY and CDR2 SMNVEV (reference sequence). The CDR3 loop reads CASSLQGTLDGYTF. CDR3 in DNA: TGTGCCAGCAGTTTACAGGGTACCCTCGATGGCTACACCTTC.

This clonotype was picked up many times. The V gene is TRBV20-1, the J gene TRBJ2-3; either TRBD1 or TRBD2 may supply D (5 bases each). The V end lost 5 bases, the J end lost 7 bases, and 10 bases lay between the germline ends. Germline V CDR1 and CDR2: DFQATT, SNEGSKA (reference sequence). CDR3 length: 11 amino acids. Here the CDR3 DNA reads TGCAGTGCTGGGGGAACCAATACGCAGTATTTT. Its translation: CSAGGTNTQYF.

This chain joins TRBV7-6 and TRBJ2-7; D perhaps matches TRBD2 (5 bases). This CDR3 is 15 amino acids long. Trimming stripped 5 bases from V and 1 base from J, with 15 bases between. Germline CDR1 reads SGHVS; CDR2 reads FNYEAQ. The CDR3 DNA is TGTGCCAGCAGCCCCGCGGCAGCGGAATCCTACGAGCAGTACTTC. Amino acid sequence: CASSPAAAESYEQYF.

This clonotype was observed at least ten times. In DNA, the CDR3 is TGTGCCAGCAGCCAAGATCGAGGGGCAGCGGATACGCAGTATTTT. Encoded protein: CASSQDRGAADTQYF. V gene TRBV4-2 combines with J gene TRBJ2-3; D may be TRBD1 or TRBD2 (5 bases each). V was clipped by 0 bases and J by 6 bases, with 13 bases between them. Germline assignment: CDR1 LGHNA and CDR2 YNFKEQ. The CDR3 has 15 amino acids.

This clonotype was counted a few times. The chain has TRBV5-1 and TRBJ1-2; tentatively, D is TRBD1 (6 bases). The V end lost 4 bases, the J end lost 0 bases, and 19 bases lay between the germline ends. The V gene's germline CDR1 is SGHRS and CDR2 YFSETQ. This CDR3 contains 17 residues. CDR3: CASSLGQLVTSNYGYTF. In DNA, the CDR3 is TGCGCCAGCAGCCTAGGACAGCTAGTAACCTCTAACTATGGCTACACCTTC.

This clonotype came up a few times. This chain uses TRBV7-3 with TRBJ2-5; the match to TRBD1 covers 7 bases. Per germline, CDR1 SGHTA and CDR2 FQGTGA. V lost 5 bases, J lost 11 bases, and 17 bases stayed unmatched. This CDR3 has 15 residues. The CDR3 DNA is TGTGCCAGCAGCCCCGACAGGGCTTACAACAATGAGCAGTACTTC. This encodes CASSPDRAYNNEQYF. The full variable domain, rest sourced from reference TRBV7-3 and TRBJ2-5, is GAGVSQTPSNKVTEKGKYVELRCDPISGHTALYWYRQSLGQGPEFLIYFQGTGAADDSGLPNDRFFAVRPEGSVSTLKIQRTERGDSAVYLCASSPDRAYNNEQYFGPGTRLLVL.

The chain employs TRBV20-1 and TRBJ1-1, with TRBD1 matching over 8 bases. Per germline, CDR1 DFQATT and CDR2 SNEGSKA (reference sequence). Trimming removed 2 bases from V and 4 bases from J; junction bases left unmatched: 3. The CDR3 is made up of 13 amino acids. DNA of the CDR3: TGCAGTGCTAGACCAGGGGGCTTCACTGAAGCTTTCTTT. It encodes CSARPGGFTEAFF.

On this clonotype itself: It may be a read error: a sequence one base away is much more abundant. The DNA of the CDR3 is TGTGCCAGCAGGAGACAGGGGAAAGAGACCCAGTTCTTC. It specifies CASRRQGKETQFF. V usage is TRBV12-3 or TRBV12-4 and J usage is TRBJ2-1, with 8 bases identical to TRBD1. V lost 6 bases, J lost 13 bases, and 11 bases stayed unmatched. This CDR3 spans 13 amino acids.

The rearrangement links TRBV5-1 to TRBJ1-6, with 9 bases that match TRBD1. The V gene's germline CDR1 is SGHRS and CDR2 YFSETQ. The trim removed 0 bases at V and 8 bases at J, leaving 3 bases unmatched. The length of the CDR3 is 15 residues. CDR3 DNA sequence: TGCGCCAGCAGCTTGGCACAGGGGGCGCATTCACCCCTCCACTTT. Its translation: CASSLAQGAHSPLHF.

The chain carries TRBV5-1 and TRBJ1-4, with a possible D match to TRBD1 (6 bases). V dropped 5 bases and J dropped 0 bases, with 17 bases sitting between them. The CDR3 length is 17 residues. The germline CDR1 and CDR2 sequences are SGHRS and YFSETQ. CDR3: CASSVNRDTTTNEKLFF. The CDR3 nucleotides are TGCGCCAGCAGTGTAAACCGGGACACCACAACTAATGAAAAACTGTTTTTT.

CDR3 coding DNA: TGCAGTGCTTCGACTAGCCCCTCCTACAATGAGCAGTACTTC. Translation: CSASTSPSYNEQYF. This chain joins TRBV20-1 and TRBJ2-5; 7 bases are shared with TRBD2. The CDR3 has 14 residues. The trim removed 5 bases at V and 11 bases at J, leaving 17 bases unmatched. The germline V gene has CDR1 DFQATT and CDR2 SNEGSKA (reference sequence).

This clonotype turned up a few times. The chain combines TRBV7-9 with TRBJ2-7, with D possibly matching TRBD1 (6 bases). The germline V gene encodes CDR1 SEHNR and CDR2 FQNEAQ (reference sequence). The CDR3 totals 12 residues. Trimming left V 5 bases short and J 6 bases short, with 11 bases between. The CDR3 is CASSLTGTEQYF. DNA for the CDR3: TGTGCCAGCAGCCTTACAGGGACCGAGCAGTACTTC.

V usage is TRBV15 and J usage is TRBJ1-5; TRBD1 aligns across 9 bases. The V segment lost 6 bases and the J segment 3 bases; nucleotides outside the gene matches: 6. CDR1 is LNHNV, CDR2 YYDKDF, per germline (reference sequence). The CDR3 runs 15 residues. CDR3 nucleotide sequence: TGTGCCACCAGTTTGGGACAGGGTTACAATCAGCCCCAGCATTTT. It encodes CATSLGQGYNQPQHF.

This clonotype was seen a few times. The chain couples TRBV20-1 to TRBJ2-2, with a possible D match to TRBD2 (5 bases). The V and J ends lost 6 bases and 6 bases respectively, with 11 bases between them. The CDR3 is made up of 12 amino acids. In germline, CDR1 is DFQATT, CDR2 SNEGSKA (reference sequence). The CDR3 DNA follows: TGCAGTGCGAAGAGGGCGGCCGGGGAGCTGTTTTTT. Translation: CSAKRAAGELFF.

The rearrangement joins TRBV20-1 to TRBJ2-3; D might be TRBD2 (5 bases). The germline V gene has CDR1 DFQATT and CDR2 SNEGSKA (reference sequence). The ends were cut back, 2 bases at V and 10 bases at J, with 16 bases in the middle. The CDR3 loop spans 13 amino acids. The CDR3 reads CSARKTSERSQYF. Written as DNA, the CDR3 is TGCAGTGCTAGAAAAACTTCGGAGCGGTCGCAGTATTTT.

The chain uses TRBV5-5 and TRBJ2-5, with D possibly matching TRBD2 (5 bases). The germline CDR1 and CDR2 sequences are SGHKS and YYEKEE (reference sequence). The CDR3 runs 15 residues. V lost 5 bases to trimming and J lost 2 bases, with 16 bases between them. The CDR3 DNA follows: TGTGCCAGCAGACCCGCGGGTTGGGAACAAGAGACCCAGTACTTC. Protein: CASRPAGWEQETQYF.

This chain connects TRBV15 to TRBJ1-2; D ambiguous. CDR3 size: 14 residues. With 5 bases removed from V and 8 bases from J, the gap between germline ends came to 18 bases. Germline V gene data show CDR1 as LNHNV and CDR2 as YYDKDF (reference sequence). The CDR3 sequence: CATSPDARSWGYTF. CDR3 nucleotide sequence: TGTGCCACCAGCCCAGACGCAAGGTCGTGGGGCTACACCTTC.

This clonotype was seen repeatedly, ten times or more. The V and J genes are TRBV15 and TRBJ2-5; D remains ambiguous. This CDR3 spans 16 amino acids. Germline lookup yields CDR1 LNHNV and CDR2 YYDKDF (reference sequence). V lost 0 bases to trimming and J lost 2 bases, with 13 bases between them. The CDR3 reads CATSRDPLGSQETQYF. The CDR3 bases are TGTGCCACCAGCAGAGATCCGTTGGGAAGTCAAGAGACCCAGTACTTC.